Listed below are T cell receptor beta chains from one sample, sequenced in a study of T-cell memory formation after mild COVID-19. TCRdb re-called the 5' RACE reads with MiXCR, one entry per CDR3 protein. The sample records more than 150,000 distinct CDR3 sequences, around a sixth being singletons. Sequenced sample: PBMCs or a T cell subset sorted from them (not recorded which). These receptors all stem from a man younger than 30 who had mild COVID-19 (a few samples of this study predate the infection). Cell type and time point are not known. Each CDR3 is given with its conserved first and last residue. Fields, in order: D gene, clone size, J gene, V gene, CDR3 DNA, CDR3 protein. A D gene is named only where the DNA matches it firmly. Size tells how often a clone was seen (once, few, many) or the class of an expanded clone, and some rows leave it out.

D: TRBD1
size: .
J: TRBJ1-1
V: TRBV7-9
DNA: TGTGCCAGCAGCTGGCCAGGGGGTGCTGAAGCTTTCTTT
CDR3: CASSWPGGAEAFF

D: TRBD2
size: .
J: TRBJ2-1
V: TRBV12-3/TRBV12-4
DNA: TGTGCCAGCAGTATAGGTCTAGCGGGGGGAGGGAATGAGCAGTTCTTC
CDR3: CASSIGLAGGGNEQFF

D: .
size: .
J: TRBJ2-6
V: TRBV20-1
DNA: TGCAGTGCCGCTCGGGACGGATTCTCTGGGGCCAACGTCCTGACTTTC
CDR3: CSAARDGFSGANVLTF

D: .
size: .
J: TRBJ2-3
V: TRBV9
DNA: TGTGCCAGCAGCGTCGCCTCACGAGATACGCAGTATTTT
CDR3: CASSVASRDTQYF

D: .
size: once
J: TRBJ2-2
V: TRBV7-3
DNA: TGTGCCAGCAGCTTAAGAGGGGGAGGAACCGGGGAGCTGTTTTTT
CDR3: CASSLRGGGTGELFF

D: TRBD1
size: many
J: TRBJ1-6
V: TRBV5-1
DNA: TGCGCCAGCAGCTTGGCGGGACAGCGCTCACCCCTCCACTTT
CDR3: CASSLAGQRSPLHF

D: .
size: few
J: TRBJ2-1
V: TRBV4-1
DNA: TGCGCCAGCAGCCAAGATGTGGCGCGGCTCCAGACCCTCTTC
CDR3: CASSQDVARLQTLF

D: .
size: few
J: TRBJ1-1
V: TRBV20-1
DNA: TGCAGCCCCTCCTTGAACACTGAAGCTTTCTTT
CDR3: CSPSLNTEAFF

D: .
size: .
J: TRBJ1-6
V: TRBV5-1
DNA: TGCGCCAGCAGCTTGAGAGGGGACAATTCACCCCTCCACTTT
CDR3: CASSLRGDNSPLHF

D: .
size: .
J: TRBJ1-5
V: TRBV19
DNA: TGTGCCAGTAGACTAAACAGGGACGATCAGCCCCAGCATTTT
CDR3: CASRLNRDDQPQHF

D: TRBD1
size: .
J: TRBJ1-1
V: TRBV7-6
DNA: TGTGCCAGCAGCGTAGACAGGGTAGCTGAAGCTTTCTTT
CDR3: CASSVDRVAEAFF

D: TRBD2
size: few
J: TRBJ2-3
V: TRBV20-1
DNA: TGCAGTGCTAGAGTTGGGACTAGCGGATCAGATACGCAGTATTTT
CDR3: CSARVGTSGSDTQYF

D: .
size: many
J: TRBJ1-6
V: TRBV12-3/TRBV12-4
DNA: TGTGCCAGCAGTTCCAACAGGGTTCACTCACCCCTCCACTTT
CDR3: CASSSNRVHSPLHF

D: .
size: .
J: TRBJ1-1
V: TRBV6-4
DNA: TGTGCCAGCCGGGGGGGCATCGACACTGAAGCTTTCTTT
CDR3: CASRGGIDTEAFF

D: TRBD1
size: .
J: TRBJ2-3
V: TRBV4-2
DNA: TGTGCCAGCAGCCAACAGGGGGCTTCGGTCGCAGATACGCAGTATTTT
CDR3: CASSQQGASVADTQYF

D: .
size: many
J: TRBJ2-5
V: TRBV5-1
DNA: TGCGCCAGCAGCACCGGTCGTATTGGGGTGGAGACCCAGTACTTC
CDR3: CASSTGRIGVETQYF

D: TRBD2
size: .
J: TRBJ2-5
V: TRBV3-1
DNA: TGTGCCAGCAGACCTTGGACTAGCGGGGGGAAAGAGACCCAGTACTTC
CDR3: CASRPWTSGGKETQYF

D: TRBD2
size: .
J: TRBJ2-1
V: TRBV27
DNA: TGTGCCAGCAGTTCTAGCGGGGGGAACAATGAGCAGTTCTTC
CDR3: CASSSSGGNNEQFF

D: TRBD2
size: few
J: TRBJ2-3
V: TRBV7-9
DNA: TGTGCCAGCAGCTTAGGCCCAGCGGGGGGGACAGATACGCAGTATTTT
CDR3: CASSLGPAGGTDTQYF

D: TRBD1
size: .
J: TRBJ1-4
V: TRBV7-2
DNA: TGTGCCAGCAGCCCATATTACAGGGGAACTAATGAAAAACTGTTTTTT
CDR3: CASSPYYRGTNEKLFF

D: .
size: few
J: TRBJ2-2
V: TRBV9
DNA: TGTGCCAGCAGCGTCCGGGACCGACCCACCGGGGAGCTGTTTTTT
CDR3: CASSVRDRPTGELFF

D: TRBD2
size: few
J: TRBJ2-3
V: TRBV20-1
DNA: TGCAGTGCTAGAGATCAGCGGGGTAGCACAGATACGCAGTATTTT
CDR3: CSARDQRGSTDTQYF

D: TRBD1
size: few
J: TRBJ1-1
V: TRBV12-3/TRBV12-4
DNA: TGTGCCAGCAGTTGGGCCAGGGGGCTGGATGCTTTCTTT
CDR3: CASSWARGLDAFF

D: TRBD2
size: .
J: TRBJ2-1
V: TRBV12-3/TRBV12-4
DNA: TGTGCCAGCAGCACTCAGCGGGGGGGCCTGGAGCAGTTCTTC
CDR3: CASSTQRGGLEQFF

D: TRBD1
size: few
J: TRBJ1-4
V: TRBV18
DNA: TGTGCCAGCTCACCCGTCCCGGGACAGGGGAAGGTGTTTTTT
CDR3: CASSPVPGQGKVFF

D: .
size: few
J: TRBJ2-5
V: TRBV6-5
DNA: TGTGCCAGCAGTTTGCAGGGAGGCACCCAGTACTTC
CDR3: CASSLQGGTQYF

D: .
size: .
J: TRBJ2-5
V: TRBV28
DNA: TGTGCCAGCAGTGTTGGACAGCAAGAGACCCAGTACTTC
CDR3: CASSVGQQETQYF

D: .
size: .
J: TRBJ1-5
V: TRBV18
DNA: TGTGCCAGCTCACCAGATCAGGCGCCCCAGCATTTT
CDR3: CASSPDQAPQHF

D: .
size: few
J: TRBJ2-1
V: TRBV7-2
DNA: TGTGCCAGCAGCTTAGCTACAGGGCGCAACAATGAGCAGTTCTTC
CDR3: CASSLATGRNNEQFF